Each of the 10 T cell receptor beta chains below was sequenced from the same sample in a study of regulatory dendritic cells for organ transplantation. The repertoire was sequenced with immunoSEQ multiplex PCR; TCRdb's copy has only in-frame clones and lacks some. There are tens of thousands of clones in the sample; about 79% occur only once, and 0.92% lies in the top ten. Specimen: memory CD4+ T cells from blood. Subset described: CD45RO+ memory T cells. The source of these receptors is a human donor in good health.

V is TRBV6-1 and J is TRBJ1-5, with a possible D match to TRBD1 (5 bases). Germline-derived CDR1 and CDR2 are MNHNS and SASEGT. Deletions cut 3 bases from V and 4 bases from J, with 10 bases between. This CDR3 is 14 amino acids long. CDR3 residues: CASSDRGTNQPQHF. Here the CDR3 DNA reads TGTGCCAGCAGTGACCGGGGGACTAATCAGCCCCAGCATTTT.

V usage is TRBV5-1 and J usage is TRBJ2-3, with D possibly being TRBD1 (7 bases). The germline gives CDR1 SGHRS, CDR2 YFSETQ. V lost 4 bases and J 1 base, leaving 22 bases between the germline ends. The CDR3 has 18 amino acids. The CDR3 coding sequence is TGCGCCAGCAGCATCCGCGGGGTCAGGGGGGACGGCACAGATACGCAGTATTTT. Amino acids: CASSIRGVRGDGTDTQYF.

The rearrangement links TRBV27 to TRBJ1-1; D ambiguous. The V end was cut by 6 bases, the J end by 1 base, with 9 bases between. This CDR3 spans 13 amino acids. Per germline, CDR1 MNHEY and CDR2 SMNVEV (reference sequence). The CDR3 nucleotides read TGTGCCAGCAGGGGAGAACCGAACACTGAAGCTTTCTTT. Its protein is CASRGEPNTEAFF.

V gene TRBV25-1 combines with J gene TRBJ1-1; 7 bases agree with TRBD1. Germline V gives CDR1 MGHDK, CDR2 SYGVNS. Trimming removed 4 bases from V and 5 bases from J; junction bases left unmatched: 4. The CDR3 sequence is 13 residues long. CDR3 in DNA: TGTGCCAGCAGTGGACAGGGTCGGACTGAAGCTTTCTTT. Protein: CASSGQGRTEAFF.

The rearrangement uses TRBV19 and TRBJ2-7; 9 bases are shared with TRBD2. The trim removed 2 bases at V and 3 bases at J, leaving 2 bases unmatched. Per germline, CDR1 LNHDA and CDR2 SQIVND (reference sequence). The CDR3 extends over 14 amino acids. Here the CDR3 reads CASSISSGDYEQYF. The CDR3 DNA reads TGTGCCAGTAGTATATCTAGCGGGGACTACGAGCAGTACTTC.

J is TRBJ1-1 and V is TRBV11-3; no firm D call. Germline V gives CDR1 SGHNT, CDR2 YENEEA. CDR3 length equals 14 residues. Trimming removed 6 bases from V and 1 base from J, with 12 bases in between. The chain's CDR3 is CASRPSQANTEAFF. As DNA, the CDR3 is TGTGCCAGCAGGCCAAGTCAGGCGAACACTGAAGCTTTCTTT. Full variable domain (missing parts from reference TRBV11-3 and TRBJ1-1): EAGVVQSPRYKIIEKKQPVAFWCNPISGHNTLYWYLQNLGQGPELLIRYENEEAVDDSQLPKDRFSAERLKGVDSTLKIQPAELGDSAVYLCASRPSQANTEAFFGQGTRLTVV.

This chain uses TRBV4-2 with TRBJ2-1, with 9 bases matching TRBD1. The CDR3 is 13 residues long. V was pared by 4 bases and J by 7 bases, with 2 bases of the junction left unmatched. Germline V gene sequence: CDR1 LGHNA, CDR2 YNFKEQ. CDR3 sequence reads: CASSLGQGNEQFF. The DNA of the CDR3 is TGTGCCAGCAGCCTCGGACAGGGGAATGAGCAGTTCTTC.

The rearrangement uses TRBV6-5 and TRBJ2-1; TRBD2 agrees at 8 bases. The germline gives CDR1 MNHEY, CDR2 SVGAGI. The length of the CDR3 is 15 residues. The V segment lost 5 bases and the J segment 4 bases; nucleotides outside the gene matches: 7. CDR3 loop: CASSVRGANYNEQFF. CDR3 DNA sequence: TGTGCCAGCAGTGTGCGGGGGGCTAATTACAATGAGCAGTTCTTC.

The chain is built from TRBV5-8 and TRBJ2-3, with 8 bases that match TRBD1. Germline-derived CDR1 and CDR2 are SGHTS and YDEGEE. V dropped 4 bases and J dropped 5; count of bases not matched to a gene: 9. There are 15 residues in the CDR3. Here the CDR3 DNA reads TGTGCCAGCAGCGTAAGGGACAGGAGGGGAGATACGCAGTATTTT. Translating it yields CASSVRDRRGDTQYF.

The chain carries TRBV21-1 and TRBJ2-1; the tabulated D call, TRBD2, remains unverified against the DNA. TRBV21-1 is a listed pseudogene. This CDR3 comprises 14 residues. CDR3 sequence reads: CASSTRTSYNEQFF. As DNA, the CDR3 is TGTGCCAGCAGCACCCGGACTTCCTACAATGAGCAGTTCTTC.